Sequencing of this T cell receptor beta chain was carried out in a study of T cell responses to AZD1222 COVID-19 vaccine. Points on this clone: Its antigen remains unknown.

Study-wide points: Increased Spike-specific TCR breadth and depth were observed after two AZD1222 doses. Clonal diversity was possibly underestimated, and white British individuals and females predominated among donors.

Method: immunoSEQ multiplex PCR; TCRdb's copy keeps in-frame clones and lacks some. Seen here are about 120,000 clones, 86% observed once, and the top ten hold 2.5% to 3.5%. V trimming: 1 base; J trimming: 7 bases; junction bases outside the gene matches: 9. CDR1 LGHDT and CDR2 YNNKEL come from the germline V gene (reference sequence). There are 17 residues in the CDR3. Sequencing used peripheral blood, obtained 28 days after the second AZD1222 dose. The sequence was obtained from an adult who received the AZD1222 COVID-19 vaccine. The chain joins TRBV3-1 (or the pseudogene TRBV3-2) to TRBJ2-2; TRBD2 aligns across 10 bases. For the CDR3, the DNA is TGTGCCAGCAGCCAAGTCCCACTAGCGGGGTATGGCGGGGAGCTGTTTTTT. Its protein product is CASSQVPLAGYGGELFF.